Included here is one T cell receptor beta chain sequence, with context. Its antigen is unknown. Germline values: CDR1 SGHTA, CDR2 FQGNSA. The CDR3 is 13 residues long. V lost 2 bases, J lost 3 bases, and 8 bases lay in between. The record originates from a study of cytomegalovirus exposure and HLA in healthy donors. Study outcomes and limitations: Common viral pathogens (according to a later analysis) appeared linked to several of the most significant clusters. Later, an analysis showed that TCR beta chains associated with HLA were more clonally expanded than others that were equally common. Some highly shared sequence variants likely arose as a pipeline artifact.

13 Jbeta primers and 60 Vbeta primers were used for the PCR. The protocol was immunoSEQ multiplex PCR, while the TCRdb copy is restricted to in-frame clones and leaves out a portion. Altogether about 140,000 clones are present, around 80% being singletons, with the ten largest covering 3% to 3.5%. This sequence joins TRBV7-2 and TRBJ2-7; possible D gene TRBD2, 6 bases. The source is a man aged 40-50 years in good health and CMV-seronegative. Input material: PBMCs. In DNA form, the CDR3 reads TGTGCCAGCAGCTTACGGGGGATCTACGAGCAGTACTTC. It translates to CASSLRGIYEQYF.